This is a list of T cell receptor beta chains from one sample in a study of cytomegalovirus exposure and HLA in healthy donors. Clones were sequenced by immunoSEQ multiplex PCR, and TCRdb holds only the in-frame ones, with some missing. The sample includes 98,000 or so clones, about 80% of them seen just once. Sequencing was done on a sample of PBMCs. The origin of the receptors is a middle-aged man in good health and CMV-seronegative. CDR3s include the opening cysteine and the closing phenylalanine or tryptophan. D genes are given only for firm matches. Size values are once, few and many counts, or a class for expanded clones, and some rows have none.

d_call clone_size j_call v_call cdr3_nt cdr3_aa
NA NA TRBJ2-5 TRBV29-1 TGCAGCGCAGGACAGCAAGAGACCCAGTACTTC CSAGQQETQYF
NA NA TRBJ1-5 TRBV19 TGTGCCAGTACCCTGGGAGGGACTCAGCCCCAGCATTTT CASTLGGTQPQHF
TRBD1 NA TRBJ1-1 TRBV20-1 TGCAGTGCTCCAATGACAGGGGCCCGATTT CSAPMTGARF
TRBD2 NA TRBJ2-4 TRBV30 TGTGCCTGGAGTGAGACTAGCGGGGGGGTCTTACAAAAAAACATTCAGTACTTC CAWSETSGGVLQKNIQYF
NA NA TRBJ1-1 TRBV19 TGTGCCAGTACGGACAGCCCGGGGACTGAAGCTTTCTTT CASTDSPGTEAFF
TRBD1 NA TRBJ1-2 TRBV15 TGTGCCACCAGCAGAGATAAGACTCCGGGACAGGACGGCTACACCTTC CATSRDKTPGQDGYTF
TRBD1 once TRBJ1-1 TRBV18 TGTGCCAGCTCACCAGAGGGGGCGGACACTGAAGCTTTCTTT CASSPEGADTEAFF
TRBD1 NA TRBJ1-2 TRBV7-9 TGTGCCAGCAGCCGGGACAGAGCTAACTATGGCTACACCTTC CASSRDRANYGYTF
TRBD1 NA TRBJ1-2 TRBV4-3 TGCGCCAGCAGCCAAGATAGTAGCGCAGGGGGCTTGTACTATGGCTACACCTTC CASSQDSSAGGLYYGYTF
TRBD1 NA TRBJ1-5 TRBV27 TGTGCCAGCAGTCCAACAGGGGCCGCTCAGCCCCAGCATTTT CASSPTGAAQPQHF
TRBD2 NA TRBJ2-3 TRBV7-9 TGTGCCAGCAGTATTAGCGGGGTTAGCACAGATACGCAGTATTTT CASSISGVSTDTQYF
TRBD1 once TRBJ2-6 TRBV28 TGTGCCAGCAGTTTTTGGGACAGGGGGCTATCTGGGGCCAACGTCCTGACTTTC CASSFWDRGLSGANVLTF
TRBD1 NA TRBJ1-1 TRBV15 TGTGCCACCAGCAGCCATCGGGGACAGTATACTTCGGAAGCTTTCTTT CATSSHRGQYTSEAFF
TRBD1 NA TRBJ1-2 TRBV9 TGTGCCAGCAGCGCCGGGACAGGGGTGAACTATGGCTACACCTTC CASSAGTGVNYGYTF
TRBD1 NA TRBJ1-5 TRBV19 TGTGCCAGTAGCCCGGACGACAGGGTAAATCAGCCCCAGCATTTT CASSPDDRVNQPQHF